Listed below are T cell receptor beta chains from one sample, sequenced in a study of tumor-infiltrating lymphocytes in primary liver carcinoma. TCRdb processed the multiplex PCR reads anew with MiXCR; each CDR3 protein has one entry. The repertoire includes 330,000 or so distinct CDR3 sequences, about 61% of them detected once, and approximately 5.9% sits in the top ten. Sample: peripheral blood. The receptors were gathered from a man aged 40-49 years with primary liver carcinoma and hepatitis B virus infection. The CDR3 runs from the conserved cysteine through the conserved F or W. Fields, in order: J gene, CDR3 length, clone size, D gene, V gene, CDR3 DNA, CDR3 protein. D genes are given only for firm matches. Clone size is given for some rows only: seen once, a few or many times, or a class if the clone is expanded.

>TRBJ2-7|14|once|NA|TRBV10-3
TGTGCCATCAGTGAGTCGACCGGCAACTACGAGCAGTACTTC
CAISESTGNYEQYF
>TRBJ2-7|14|NA|NA|TRBV5-5
TGTGCCAGCAGCTTGTTCGGGAGCTCCTACGAGCAGTACTTC
CASSLFGSSYEQYF
>TRBJ2-4|14|NA|NA|TRBV5-1
TGCGCCAGCAGCCCTCGAGATGGGAAAAACATTCAGTACTTC
CASSPRDGKNIQYF
>TRBJ2-7|12|NA|TRBD1|TRBV20-1
TGCAGTCCTTGGGACAGGGGTTACGAGCAGTACTTC
CSPWDRGYEQYF
>TRBJ1-1|14|NA|TRBD1|TRBV5-1
TGCGCCAGCAGCATACCGGACAGGGAAACTGAAGCTTTCTTT
CASSIPDRETEAFF
>TRBJ2-5|12|few|NA|TRBV5-1
TGCGCCAGCAGCAAACCCCAAGAGACCCAGTACTTC
CASSKPQETQYF
>TRBJ1-2|16|NA|NA|TRBV11-1
TGTGCCAGCAGCTTAGCAGGCGCGGATACTAACAATGGCTACACCTTC
CASSLAGADTNNGYTF
>TRBJ1-1|13|many|NA|TRBV29-1
TGCAGCGGGAGATCCGGACGACTGAGTGAAGCTTTCTTT
CSGRSGRLSEAFF
>TRBJ1-4|12|NA|NA|TRBV29-1
TGCAGCGCCCTACGGCCCAATGAAAAACTGTTTTTT
CSALRPNEKLFF
>TRBJ2-4|16|few|TRBD2|TRBV28
TGTGCCAGCAGTCCCAGCGGGAGGGAGTTTAGGGACATTCAGTACTTC
CASSPSGREFRDIQYF
>TRBJ1-1|14|once|NA|TRBV6-2/TRBV6-3
TGTGCCAGCAGCGAACAGAGAGTAAACGCTGAAGCTTTCTTT
CASSEQRVNAEAFF
>TRBJ1-2|12|NA|NA|TRBV28
TGTGCCAGCAGCACAACAAGCCATGGCTACACCTTC
CASSTTSHGYTF
>TRBJ2-7|19|few|TRBD2|TRBV7-9
TGTGCCAGCAGCTTAGCGGAGGGGACTAGCGGGAGGCCTACCTACGAGCAGTACTTC
CASSLAEGTSGRPTYEQYF
>TRBJ1-5|12|many|NA|TRBV10-3
TGTGCCATCGTAGGGGGGAGTCAGCCCCAGCATTTT
CAIVGGSQPQHF
>TRBJ2-1|13|many|TRBD1|TRBV6-5
TGTGCCAGCAGTTATAACAGGGGGGATGAGCAGTTCTTC
CASSYNRGDEQFF
>TRBJ2-2|14|NA|TRBD1|TRBV12-3/TRBV12-4
TGTGCCAGCAGCCAGGGACAGGGAGTCGGGGAGCTGTTTTTT
CASSQGQGVGELFF
>TRBJ2-7|15|many|TRBD1|TRBV4-1
TGCGCCAGCAGCCAAGGCCTGGGACAGGTGGGAGAGCAGTACTTC
CASSQGLGQVGEQYF
>TRBJ2-5|15|many|NA|TRBV4-1
TGCGCCAGCAGCCAGGAAAATTGGTGGCGGGAGACCCAGTACTTC
CASSQENWWRETQYF
>TRBJ2-1|13|NA|NA|TRBV10-3
TGTACCATCAGAGAAGGAGTCTACAATGAGCAGTTCTTC
CTIREGVYNEQFF
>TRBJ2-1|14|once|NA|TRBV29-1
TGCAGCATTGAAAGGACGGGAACCTACAACGAGCAGTTCTTC
CSIERTGTYNEQFF
>TRBJ2-5|11|few|NA|TRBV30
TGTGCCTGGAGTGACCTGGAGACCCAGTACTTC
CAWSDLETQYF
>TRBJ2-4|15|NA|TRBD1|TRBV12-3/TRBV12-4
TGTGCCAGCAGTCTTTTACCGGGACAGGAAAACATTAAGTACTTC
CASSLLPGQENIKYF
>TRBJ1-2|13|many|NA|TRBV12-3/TRBV12-4
TGTGCCAGCAGTTTCGGCAGAATTGCTGGCTACACCTTC
CASSFGRIAGYTF